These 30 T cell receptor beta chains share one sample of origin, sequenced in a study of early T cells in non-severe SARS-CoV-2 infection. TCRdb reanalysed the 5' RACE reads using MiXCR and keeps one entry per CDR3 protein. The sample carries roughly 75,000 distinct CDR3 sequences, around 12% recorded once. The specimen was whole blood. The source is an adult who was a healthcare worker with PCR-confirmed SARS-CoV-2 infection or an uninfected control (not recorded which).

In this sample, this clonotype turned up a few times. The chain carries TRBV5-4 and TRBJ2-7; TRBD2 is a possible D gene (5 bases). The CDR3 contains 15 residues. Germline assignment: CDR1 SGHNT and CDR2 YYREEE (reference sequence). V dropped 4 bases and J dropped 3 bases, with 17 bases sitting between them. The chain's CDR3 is CASSAGLATGYEQYF. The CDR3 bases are TGTGCCAGCAGCGCCGGACTTGCTACGGGCTACGAGCAGTACTTC.

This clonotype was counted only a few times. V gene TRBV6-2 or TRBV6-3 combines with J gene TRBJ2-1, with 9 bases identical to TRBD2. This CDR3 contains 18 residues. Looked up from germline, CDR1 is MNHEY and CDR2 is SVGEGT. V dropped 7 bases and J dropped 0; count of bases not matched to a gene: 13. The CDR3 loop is CASNGQREAPSSYNEQFF. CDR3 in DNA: TGTGCCAGCAATGGCCAGCGGGAGGCCCCGAGCTCCTACAATGAGCAGTTCTTC.

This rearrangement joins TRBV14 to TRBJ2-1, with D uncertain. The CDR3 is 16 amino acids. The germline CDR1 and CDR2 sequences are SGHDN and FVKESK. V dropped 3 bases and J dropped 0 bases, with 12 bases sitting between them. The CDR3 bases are TGTGCCAGCAGCCAGGGGAAGGGCCCCTCCTACAATGAGCAGTTCTTC. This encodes CASSQGKGPSYNEQFF. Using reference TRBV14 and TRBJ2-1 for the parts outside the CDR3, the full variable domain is EAGVTQFPSHSVIEKGQTVTLRCDPISGHDNLYWYRRVMGKEIKFLLHFVKESKQDESGMPNNRFLAERTGGTYSTLKVQPAELEDSGVYFCASSQGKGPSYNEQFFGPGTRLTVL.

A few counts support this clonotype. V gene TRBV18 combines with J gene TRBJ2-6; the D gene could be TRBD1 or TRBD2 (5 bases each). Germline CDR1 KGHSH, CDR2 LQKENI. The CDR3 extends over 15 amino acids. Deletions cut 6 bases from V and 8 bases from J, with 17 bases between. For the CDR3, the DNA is TGTGCCAGCTCTCCCTGGGACGCAAGGACCAACGTCCTGACTTTC. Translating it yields CASSPWDARTNVLTF.

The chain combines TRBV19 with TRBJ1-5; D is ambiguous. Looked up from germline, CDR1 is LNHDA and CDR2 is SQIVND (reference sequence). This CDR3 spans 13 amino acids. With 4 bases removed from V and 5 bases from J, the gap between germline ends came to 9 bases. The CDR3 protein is CASSSRLDQPQHF. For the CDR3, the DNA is TGTGCCAGTAGTAGCCGACTAGATCAGCCCCAGCATTTT.

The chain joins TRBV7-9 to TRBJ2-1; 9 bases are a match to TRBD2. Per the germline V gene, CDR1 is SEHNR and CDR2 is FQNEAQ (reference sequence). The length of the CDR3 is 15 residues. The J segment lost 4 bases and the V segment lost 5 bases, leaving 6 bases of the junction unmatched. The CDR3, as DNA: TGTGCCAGCAGCACGACAGCGGGGGGATACAATGAGCAGTTCTTC. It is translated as CASSTTAGGYNEQFF.

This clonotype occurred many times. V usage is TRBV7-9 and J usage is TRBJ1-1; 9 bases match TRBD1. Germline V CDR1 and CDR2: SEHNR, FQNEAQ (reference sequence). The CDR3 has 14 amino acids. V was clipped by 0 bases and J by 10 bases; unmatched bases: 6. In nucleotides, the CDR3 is TGTGCCAGCAGCTTAGCGAGGACAGGGGAGGGAGCTTTCTTT. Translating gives CASSLARTGEGAFF.

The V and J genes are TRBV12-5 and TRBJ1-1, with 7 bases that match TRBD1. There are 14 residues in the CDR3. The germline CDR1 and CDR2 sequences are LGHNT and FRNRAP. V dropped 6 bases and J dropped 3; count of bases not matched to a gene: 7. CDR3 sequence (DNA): TGTGCTAGTGGCCGGACAGGCAGGGACACTGAAGCTTTCTTT. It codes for CASGRTGRDTEAFF. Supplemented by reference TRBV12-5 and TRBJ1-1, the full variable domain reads DARVTQTPRHKVTEMGQEVTMRCQPILGHNTVFWYRQTMMQGLELLAYFRNRAPLDDSGMPKDRFSAEMPDATLATLKIQPSEPRDSAVYFCASGRTGRDTEAFFGQGTRLTVV.

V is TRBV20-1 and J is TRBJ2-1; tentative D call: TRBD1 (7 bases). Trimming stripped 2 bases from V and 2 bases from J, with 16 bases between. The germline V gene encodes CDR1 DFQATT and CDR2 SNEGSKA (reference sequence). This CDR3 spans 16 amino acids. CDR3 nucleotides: TGCAGTGCTAGAACCCCAACAGGGGAGGCCTACAATGAGCAGTTCTTC. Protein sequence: CSARTPTGEAYNEQFF.

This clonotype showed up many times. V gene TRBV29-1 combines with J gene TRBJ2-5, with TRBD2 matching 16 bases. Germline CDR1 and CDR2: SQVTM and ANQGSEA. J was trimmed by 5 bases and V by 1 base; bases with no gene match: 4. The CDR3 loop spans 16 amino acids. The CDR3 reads CSVEAGTSGRAETQYF. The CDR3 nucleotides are TGCAGCGTTGAAGCAGGGACTAGCGGGAGGGCGGAGACCCAGTACTTC.

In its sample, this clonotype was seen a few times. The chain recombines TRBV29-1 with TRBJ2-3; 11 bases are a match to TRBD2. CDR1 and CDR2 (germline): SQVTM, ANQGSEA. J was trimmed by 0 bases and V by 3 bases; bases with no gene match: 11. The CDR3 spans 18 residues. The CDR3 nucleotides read TGCAGCGTTGACACCTACGGGGGGACTAGCGGTAGCACAGATACGCAGTATTTT. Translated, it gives CSVDTYGGTSGSTDTQYF.

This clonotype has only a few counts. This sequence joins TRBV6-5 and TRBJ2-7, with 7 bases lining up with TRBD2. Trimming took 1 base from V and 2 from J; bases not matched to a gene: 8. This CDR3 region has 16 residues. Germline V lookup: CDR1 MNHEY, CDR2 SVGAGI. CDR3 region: CASSYFKREGTYEQYF. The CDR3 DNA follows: TGTGCCAGCAGTTACTTCAAGAGGGAGGGGACCTACGAGCAGTACTTC.

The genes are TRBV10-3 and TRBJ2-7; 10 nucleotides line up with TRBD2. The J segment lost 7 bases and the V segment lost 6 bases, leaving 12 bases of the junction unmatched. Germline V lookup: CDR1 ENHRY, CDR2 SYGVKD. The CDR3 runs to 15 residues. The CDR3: CAISSPGLAYWEQYF. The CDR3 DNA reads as TGTGCCATCAGCTCCCCGGGACTAGCGTACTGGGAGCAGTACTTC.

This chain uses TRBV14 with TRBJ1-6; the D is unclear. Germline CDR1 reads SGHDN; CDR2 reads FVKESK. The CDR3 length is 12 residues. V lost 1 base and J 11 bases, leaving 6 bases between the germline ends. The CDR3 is CASSQGTAPLHF. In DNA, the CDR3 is TGTGCCAGCAGCCAAGGCACAGCACCCCTCCACTTT.

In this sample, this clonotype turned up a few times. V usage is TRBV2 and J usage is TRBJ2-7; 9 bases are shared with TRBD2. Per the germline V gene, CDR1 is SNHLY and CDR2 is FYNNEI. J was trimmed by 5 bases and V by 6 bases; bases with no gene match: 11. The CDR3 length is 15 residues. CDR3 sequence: CASSLTSGVLNEQYF. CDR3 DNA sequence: TGTGCCAGCAGCCTGACTAGCGGAGTTCTTAACGAGCAGTACTTC.

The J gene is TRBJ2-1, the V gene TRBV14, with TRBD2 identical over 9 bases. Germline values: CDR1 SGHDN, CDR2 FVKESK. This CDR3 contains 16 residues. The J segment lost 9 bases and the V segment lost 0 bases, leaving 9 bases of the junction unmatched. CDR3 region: CASSQERLAGYLEQFF. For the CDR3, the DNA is TGTGCCAGCAGCCAAGAACGGCTAGCGGGGTACCTTGAGCAGTTCTTC.

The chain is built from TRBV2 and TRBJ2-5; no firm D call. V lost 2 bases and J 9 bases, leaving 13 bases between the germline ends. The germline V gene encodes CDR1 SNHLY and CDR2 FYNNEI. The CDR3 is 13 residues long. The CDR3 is CASSETQAGAQYF. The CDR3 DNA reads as TGTGCCAGCAGTGAAACGCAGGCAGGAGCCCAGTACTTC.

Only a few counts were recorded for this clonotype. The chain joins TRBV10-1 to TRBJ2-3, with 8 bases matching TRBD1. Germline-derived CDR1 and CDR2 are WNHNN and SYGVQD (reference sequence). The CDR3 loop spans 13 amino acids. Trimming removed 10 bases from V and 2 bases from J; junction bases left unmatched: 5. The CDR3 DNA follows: TGCGCCACGAGACAGGGGACCACAGATACGCAGTATTTT. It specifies CATRQGTTDTQYF.

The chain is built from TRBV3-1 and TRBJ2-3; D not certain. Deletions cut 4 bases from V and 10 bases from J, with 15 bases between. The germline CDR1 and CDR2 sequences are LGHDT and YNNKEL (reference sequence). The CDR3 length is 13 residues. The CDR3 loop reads CASSLPPREAQYF. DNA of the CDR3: TGTGCCAGCAGCCTACCCCCCAGAGAGGCGCAGTATTTT.

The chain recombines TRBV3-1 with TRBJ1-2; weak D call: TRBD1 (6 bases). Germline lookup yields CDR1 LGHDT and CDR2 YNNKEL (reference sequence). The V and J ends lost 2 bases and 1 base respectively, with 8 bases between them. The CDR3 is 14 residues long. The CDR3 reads CASSQQGGNYGYTF. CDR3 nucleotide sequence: TGTGCCAGCAGCCAACAAGGGGGTAACTATGGCTACACCTTC.

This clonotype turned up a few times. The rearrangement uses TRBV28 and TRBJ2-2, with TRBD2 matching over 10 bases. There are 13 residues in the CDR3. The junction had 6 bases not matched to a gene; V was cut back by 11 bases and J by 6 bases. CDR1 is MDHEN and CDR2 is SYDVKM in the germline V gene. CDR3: CAEREGPAGELFF. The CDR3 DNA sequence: TGTGCCGAGCGGGAGGGCCCCGCCGGGGAGCTGTTTTTT.

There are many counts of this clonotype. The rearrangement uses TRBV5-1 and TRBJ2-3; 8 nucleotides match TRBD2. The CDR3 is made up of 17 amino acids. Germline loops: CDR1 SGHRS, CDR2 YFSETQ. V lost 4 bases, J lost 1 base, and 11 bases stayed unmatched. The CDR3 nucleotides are TGCGCCAGCAGCCCGCGGACTAGCCCGGGCGGCACAGATACGCAGTATTTT. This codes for CASSPRTSPGGTDTQYF.

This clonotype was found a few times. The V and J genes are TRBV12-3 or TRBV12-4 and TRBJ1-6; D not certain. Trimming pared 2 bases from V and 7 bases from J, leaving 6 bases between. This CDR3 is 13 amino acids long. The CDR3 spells CASSLNRNSPLHF. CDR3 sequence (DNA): TGTGCCAGCAGTTTAAATCGGAATTCACCCCTCCACTTT.

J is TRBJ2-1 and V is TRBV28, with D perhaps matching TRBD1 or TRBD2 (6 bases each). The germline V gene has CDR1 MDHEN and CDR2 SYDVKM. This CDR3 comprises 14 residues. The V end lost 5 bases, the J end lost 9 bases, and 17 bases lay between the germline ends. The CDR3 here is CASSQRLGGIEQFF. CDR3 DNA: TGTGCCAGCAGTCAAAGGCTAGGGGGGATTGAGCAGTTCTTC. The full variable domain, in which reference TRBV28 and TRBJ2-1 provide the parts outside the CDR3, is DVKVTQSSRYLVKRTGEKVFLECVQDMDHENMFWYRQDPGLGLRLIYFSYDVKMKEKGDIPEGYSVSREKKERFSLILESASTNQTSMYLCASSQRLGGIEQFFGPGTRLTVL.

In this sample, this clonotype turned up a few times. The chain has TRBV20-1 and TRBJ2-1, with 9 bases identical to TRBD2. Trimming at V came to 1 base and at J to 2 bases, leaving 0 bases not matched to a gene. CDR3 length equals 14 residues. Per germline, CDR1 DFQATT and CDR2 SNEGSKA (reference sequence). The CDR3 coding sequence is TGCAGTGCTAGAGGCGGGAGGGCCTACAATGAGCAGTTCTTC. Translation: CSARGGRAYNEQFF.

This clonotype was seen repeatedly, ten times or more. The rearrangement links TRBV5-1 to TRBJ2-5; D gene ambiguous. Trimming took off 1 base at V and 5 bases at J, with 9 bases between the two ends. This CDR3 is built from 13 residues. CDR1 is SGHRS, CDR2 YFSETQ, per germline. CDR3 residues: CASSLMAEETQYF. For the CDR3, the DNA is TGCGCCAGCAGCTTGATGGCGGAGGAGACCCAGTACTTC.

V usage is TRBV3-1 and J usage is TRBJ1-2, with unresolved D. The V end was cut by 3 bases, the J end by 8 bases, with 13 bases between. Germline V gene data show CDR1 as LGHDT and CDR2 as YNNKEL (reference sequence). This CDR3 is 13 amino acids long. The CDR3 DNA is TGTGCCAGCAGCCAGACGACGAGTGGCGGCTACACCTTC. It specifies CASSQTTSGGYTF.

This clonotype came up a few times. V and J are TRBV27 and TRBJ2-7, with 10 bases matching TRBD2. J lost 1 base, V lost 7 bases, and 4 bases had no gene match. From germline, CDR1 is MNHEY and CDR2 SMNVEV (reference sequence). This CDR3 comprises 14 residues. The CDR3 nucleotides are TGTGCCAGCAAGGGACTAGCGCAATCCTACGAGCAGTACTTC. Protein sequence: CASKGLAQSYEQYF.

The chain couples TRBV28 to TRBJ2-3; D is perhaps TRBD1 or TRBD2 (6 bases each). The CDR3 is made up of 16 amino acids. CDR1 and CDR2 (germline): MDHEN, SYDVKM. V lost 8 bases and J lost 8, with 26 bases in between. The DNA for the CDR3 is TGTGCCAGCGTGGGGGGCCTCCCGAGAGGGTTCGGTACGCAGTATTTT. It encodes CASVGGLPRGFGTQYF.

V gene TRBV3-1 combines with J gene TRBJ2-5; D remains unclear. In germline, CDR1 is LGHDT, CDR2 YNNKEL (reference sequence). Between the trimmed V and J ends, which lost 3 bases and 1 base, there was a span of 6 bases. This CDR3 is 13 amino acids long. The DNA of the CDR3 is TGTGCCAGCAGCCACGGGCCCCAAGAGACCCAGTACTTC. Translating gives CASSHGPQETQYF.